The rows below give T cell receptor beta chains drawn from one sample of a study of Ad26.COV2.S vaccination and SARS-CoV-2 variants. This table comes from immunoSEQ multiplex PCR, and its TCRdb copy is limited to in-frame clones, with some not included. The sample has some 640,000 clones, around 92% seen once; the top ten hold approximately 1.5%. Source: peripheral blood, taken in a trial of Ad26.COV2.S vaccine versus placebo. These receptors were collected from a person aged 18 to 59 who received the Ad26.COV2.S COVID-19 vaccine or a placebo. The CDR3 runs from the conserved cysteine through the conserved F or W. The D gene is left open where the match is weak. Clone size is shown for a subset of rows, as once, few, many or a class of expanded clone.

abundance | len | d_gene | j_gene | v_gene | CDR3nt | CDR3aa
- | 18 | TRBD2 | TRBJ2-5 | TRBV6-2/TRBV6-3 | TGTGCCAGCAGTTACCCGGAGGGCGGGGGAACGTACCAAGAGACCCAGTACTTC | CASSYPEGGGTYQETQYF
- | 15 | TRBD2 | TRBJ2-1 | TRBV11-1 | TGTGCCAGCAGCTCCGGGACTAGCTCCTACAATGAGCAGTTCTTC | CASSSGTSSYNEQFF
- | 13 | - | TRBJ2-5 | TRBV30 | TGTGCCTGGAGTGTAGAGGGACCAGAGACCCAGTACTTC | CAWSVEGPETQYF
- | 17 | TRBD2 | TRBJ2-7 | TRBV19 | TGTGCCAGTAGTATTAGGTGGTCGGCTAGCGGGGGATACGAGCAGTACTTC | CASSIRWSASGGYEQYF
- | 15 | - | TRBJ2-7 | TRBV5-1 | TGCGCCAGCAGCCAGACGGGCCCAGGATCCTACGAGCAGTACTTC | CASSQTGPGSYEQYF
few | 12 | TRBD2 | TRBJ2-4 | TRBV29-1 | TGCAGCGTTGGGACTAGCCAGTACATTCAGTACTTC | CSVGTSQYIQYF
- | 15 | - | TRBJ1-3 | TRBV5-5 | TGTGCCAGCAGCTTGGGACCGATCTCTGGAAACACCATATATTTT | CASSLGPISGNTIYF
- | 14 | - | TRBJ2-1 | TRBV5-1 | TGCGCCAGCAACGGGGCAAGCTCCTACAATGAGCAGTTCTTC | CASNGASSYNEQFF
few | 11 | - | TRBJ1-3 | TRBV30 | TGTGCCTGGAGTGGGGGAAACACCATATATTTT | CAWSGGNTIYF
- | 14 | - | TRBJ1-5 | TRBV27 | TGTGCCAGCAGTTCGCGGGGGGACAATCAGCCCCAGCATTTT | CASSSRGDNQPQHF
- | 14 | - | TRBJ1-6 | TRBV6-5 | TGTGCCAGCAGTTTTCGTAACAATAATTCACCCCTCCACTTT | CASSFRNNNSPLHF
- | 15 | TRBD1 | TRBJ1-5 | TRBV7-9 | TGTGCCAGCAGCTTAGGGTCAGGGGGTCATCAGCCCCAGCATTTT | CASSLGSGGHQPQHF
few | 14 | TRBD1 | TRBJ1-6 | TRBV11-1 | TGTGCCAGCACCTCCATCGACAGGGCGTCACCCCTCCACTTT | CASTSIDRASPLHF
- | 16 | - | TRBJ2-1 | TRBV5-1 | TGCGCCAGCAGCTTGGGTCCCTCAGTATCCTACAATGAGCAGTTCTTC | CASSLGPSVSYNEQFF
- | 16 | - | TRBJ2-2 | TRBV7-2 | TGTGCCAGCAGCTTAGGTGGCAGATCGAACACCGGGGAGCTGTTTTTT | CASSLGGRSNTGELFF
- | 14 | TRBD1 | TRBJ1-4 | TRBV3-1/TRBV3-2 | TGTGCCAGCAGAAACAGGGGGGGATATGAAAAACTGTTTTTT | CASRNRGGYEKLFF
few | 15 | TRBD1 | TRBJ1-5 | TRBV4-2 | TGTGCCAGCAGCTTGAGGACAGGGAACAATCAGCCCCAGCATTTT | CASSLRTGNNQPQHF
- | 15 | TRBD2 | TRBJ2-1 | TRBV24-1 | TGTGCCACCAGTGACCTAGCGGGAGGGCCCAATGAGCAGTTCTTC | CATSDLAGGPNEQFF
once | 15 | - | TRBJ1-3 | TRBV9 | TGTGCCAGCAGCGTCTCTACAGGGTCTGGAAACACCATATATTTT | CASSVSTGSGNTIYF
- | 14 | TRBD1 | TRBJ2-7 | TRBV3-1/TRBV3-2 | TGTGCCAGCAGCCATAGCGCAGGGGGCGGCGAGCAGTACTTC | CASSHSAGGGEQYF
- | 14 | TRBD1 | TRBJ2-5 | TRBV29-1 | TGCAGCGTTGCCGGGACAGGGGGTCAAGAGACCCAGTACTTC | CSVAGTGGQETQYF
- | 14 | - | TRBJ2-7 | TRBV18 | TGTGCCAGCTCACCACCGTCGACAGTGGGGGAGCAGTACTTC | CASSPPSTVGEQYF
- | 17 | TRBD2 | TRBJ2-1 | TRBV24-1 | TGTGCCACCAGTGATACCGGGACTAGCGGGAGGTACAATGAGCAGTTCTTC | CATSDTGTSGRYNEQFF
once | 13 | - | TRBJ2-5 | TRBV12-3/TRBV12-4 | TGTGCCAGCAGTTTTCGCCCCCAAGAGACCCAGTACTTC | CASSFRPQETQYF
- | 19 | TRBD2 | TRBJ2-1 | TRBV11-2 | TGTGCCAGCAGCTTAGATGGGCTAGCGGCCCCGAGCTCCTACAATGAGCAGTTCTTC | CASSLDGLAAPSSYNEQFF
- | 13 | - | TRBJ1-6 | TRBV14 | TGTGCCAGCATCCCGGGGGGGGATTCACCCCTCCACTTT | CASIPGGDSPLHF
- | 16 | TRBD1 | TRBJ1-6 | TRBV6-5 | TGTGCCAGCAGTTACTCGGGACAGGGCTTTAGTTCACCCCTCCACTTT | CASSYSGQGFSSPLHF
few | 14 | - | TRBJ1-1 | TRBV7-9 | TGTGCCAGCAGACTAGCGTCGGTAAACACTGAAGCTTTCTTT | CASRLASVNTEAFF
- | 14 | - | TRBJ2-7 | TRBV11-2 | TGTGCCAGCAGCTTAGCGGGACTCACCTACGAGCAGTACTTC | CASSLAGLTYEQYF
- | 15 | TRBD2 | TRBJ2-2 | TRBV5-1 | TGCGCCAGCAGCGCCAAGCGGGAGTGGACCGGGGAGCTGTTTTTT | CASSAKREWTGELFF
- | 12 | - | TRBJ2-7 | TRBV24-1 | TGTGCCACCGGCAGGGGGAGGGACGAGCAGTACTTC | CATGRGRDEQYF
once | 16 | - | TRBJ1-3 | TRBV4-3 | TGCGCCAGCAGCCAAGATCCCGGGTTCTCAGGAAACACCATATATTTT | CASSQDPGFSGNTIYF
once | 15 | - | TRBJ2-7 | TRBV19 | TGTGCCAGTAGTATAGATCGCGGCAGGGACTACGAGCAGTACTTC | CASSIDRGRDYEQYF
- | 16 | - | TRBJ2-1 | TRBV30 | TGTGCCTGGATACGGGCTGACCCCAAACTTCGGGATGAGCAGTTCTTC | CAWIRADPKLRDEQFF
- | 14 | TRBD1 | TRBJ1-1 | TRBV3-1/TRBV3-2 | TGTGCCAGCAGCCAGACAGGGGGAAACACTGAAGCTTTCTTT | CASSQTGGNTEAFF
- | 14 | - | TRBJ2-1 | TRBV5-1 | TGCGCCAGCAGCCCAGCTCTTGCGGGCAATGAGCAGTTCTTC | CASSPALAGNEQFF
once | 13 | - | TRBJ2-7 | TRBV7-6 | TGTGCCAGCAGCCCCACCGCGGGTTACGAGCAGTACTTC | CASSPTAGYEQYF
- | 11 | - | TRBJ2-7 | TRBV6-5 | TGTGCCAGCAGTTTAAACTACGAGCAGTACTTC | CASSLNYEQYF
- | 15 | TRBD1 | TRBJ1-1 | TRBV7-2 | TGTGCCAGCAGCCCGGACAGGGCTTTCGACACTGAAGCTTTCTTT | CASSPDRAFDTEAFF
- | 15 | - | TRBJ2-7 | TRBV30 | TGTGCCTGGAAGGACTATGGGAGCCGCTCCTACGAGCAGTACTTC | CAWKDYGSRSYEQYF
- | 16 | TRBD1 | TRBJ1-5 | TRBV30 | TGTGCCTGGAGTGGCCGGACAGGTCTTAGCAATCAGCCCCAGCATTTT | CAWSGRTGLSNQPQHF